The clone carrying this TCR beta chain was seen a handful of times. Clones were sequenced by immunoSEQ multiplex PCR, and TCRdb holds only the in-frame ones, with some missing. The top ten hold around 5% of the sample, which has 50,000 to 65,000 clones, roughly nine tenths seen once. This sample is part of a study of blood T cell repertoires in COVID-19. Germline V gives CDR1 KGHSH, CDR2 LQKENI. Between the trimmed V and J ends, which lost 2 bases and 3 bases, there was a span of 10 bases. The CDR3 extends over 15 amino acids. Sequencing used peripheral blood. The rearrangement joins TRBV18 to TRBJ1-4; D is ambiguous. The sequence was obtained from a man aged 55 to 70 with active COVID-19. In DNA form, the CDR3 reads TGTGCCAGCTCACCAACATACAGACCTAATGAAAAACTGTTTTTT. Its protein is CASSPTYRPNEKLFF.